This T cell receptor (beta chain) was profiled in a study of blood T cell repertoires in COVID-19. Overall study context: T cells, B-cell-depleted T cells, or PBMCs provided the cDNA or gDNA that served as material.

CDR3 size: 14 residues. V dropped 5 bases and J dropped 5; count of bases not matched to a gene: 7. Germline V lookup: CDR1 SGHTA, CDR2 FQGNSA. The authors' processing: Counts of nucleated cells, estimated from reference gene primer amplification, were obtained. This table comes from immunoSEQ multiplex PCR, and its TCRdb copy is limited to in-frame clones, with some not included. V, J and clone size are those of that table, while D and trimming were read from the DNA. The table records approximately 150,000 clones, roughly 90% of them present only once. The chain uses TRBV7-2 and TRBJ2-5, with 8 bases that match TRBD2. Sequencing was done on a sample of peripheral blood. This sequence was found in a human donor in a cohort sampled during active COVID-19. As DNA, the CDR3 is TGTGCCAGCAGCCCCCCGGGGGGGCGGGAGACCCAGTACTTC. Its translation is CASSPPGGRETQYF.